This entry describes one TCR beta chain. The same CDR3 also results from other DNA sequences found in this sample. These data originate in a study of blood T cell repertoires in COVID-19. The table came from immunoSEQ multiplex PCR; TCRdb's copy has only in-frame clones and leaves some out. The sample holds 150,000 to 200,000 clones, approximately 80% seen once. The CDR3 is 14 amino acids. Per germline, CDR1 SGHRS and CDR2 YFSETQ. Trimming left V 4 bases short and J 3 bases short, with 10 bases between. What the recovered Cohort 3 donors had was two negative PCRs, clearance, or symptom resolution. The clonotype comes from a man between 40 and 49 years old who had recovered from COVID-19. Sequences were obtained from PBMCs or T cells enriched from blood (not recorded which). This sequence joins TRBV5-1 and TRBJ1-4, with TRBD1 as a possible D gene (6 bases). CDR3 sequence: CASSLGQANEKLFF. CDR3 nucleotide sequence: TGCGCCAGCAGCCTGGGACAAGCTAATGAAAAACTGTTTTTT.